Presented here are 25 T cell receptor beta chains from one specimen sequenced in a study of T-cell reconstitution after alpha-beta-depleted transplantation in children. During its preparation, the TCRbeta library received unique molecular identifiers. Using its own MiXCR run on the PCR reads, TCRdb lists one record per CDR3 protein. The repertoire holds some 550,000 distinct CDR3 sequences, with roughly 18% as singletons. The sequenced sample was PBMCs from the stem cell graft donor, obtained from the stem cell graft. The receptor source for this set is a human donor who donated a stem cell graft to a child with acute lymphoblastic leukemia.

The chain joins TRBV9 to TRBJ2-1; D not resolved. CDR1 is SGDLS, CDR2 YYNGEE, per germline. The V end was cut by 4 bases, the J end by 3 bases, with 17 bases between. This CDR3 has 16 residues. The CDR3 is CASSPRGITGYNEQFF. The CDR3 DNA reads TGTGCCAGCAGCCCCCGTGGGATTACTGGCTACAATGAGCAGTTCTTC.

A remark on this clonotype: This may come from a read error, since a much larger clone is one base off. The genes are TRBV5-1 and TRBJ2-1; 7 bases line up with TRBD2. This CDR3 is 13 amino acids long. Germline loops: CDR1 SGHRS, CDR2 YFSETQ. J was trimmed by 3 bases and V by 6 bases; bases with no gene match: 3. This CDR3 is CASKREVYNEQFF. CDR3 DNA sequence: TGCGCCAGCAAACGGGAGGTCTACAATGAGCAGTTCTTC.

The table lists this clonotype with many counts. V gene TRBV20-1 combines with J gene TRBJ2-5; weak D call: TRBD1 (5 bases). This CDR3 is built from 13 residues. Per the germline V gene, CDR1 is DFQATT and CDR2 is SNEGSKA (reference sequence). Trimming removed 6 bases at V and 4 bases at J, with 15 bases between. The CDR3 DNA sequence: TGCAGTGCCGCAAGGGGCACGCCAGAGACCCAGTACTTC. Protein product: CSAARGTPETQYF.

This clonotype has only a few counts. The DNA for the CDR3 is TGCGCCAGCAGAGAGACAGGGACCCAGTACTTC. This translates into CASRETGTQYF. The chain carries TRBV10-2 and TRBJ2-5; tentative D call: TRBD1 (6 bases). CDR1 and CDR2 from the germline V gene are WSHSY and SAAADI. Trimming took off 6 bases at V and 7 bases at J, with 9 bases between the two ends. The CDR3 has 11 amino acids.

This clonotype was counted a few times. Mismatch with germline at one junction end may stem from a read error. The rearrangement links TRBV12-3 or TRBV12-4 to TRBJ1-3; TRBD1 matches 11 bases. The CDR3 contains 16 residues. The CDR3 nucleotides are TGTGCCAGCACTTTACGGACAGGGGGCGCCGGAAACACCATATATTTT. Its translation is CASTLRTGGAGNTIYF.

The DNA for the CDR3 is TGCGCCAGCAGCGACGGGACTAGCGCGTTCACAGATACGCAGTATTTT. It encodes CASSDGTSAFTDTQYF. V usage is TRBV5-1 and J usage is TRBJ2-3; TRBD2 matches at 10 bases. V shed 4 bases and J 2 bases; nucleotides not matched to a gene: 7. The CDR3 contains 16 residues. Germline lookup yields CDR1 SGHRS and CDR2 YFSETQ.

In this sample, this clonotype turned up a few times. This chain uses TRBV24-1 with TRBJ2-1, with D uncertain. CDR3 length: 14 residues. Germline CDR1 KGHDR, CDR2 SFDVKD. Trimming left V 1 base short and J 3 bases short, with 6 bases between. CDR3 region: CATSDFGFYNEQFF. The CDR3 DNA follows: TGTGCCACCAGTGATTTCGGGTTCTACAATGAGCAGTTCTTC.

This clonotype was counted only a few times. The chain has TRBV19 and TRBJ1-5; perhaps TRBD1 as D (5 bases). V dropped 7 bases and J dropped 1 base, with 14 bases sitting between them. The CDR3 length is 15 residues. Germline V gives CDR1 LNHDA, CDR2 SQIVND (reference sequence). DNA for the CDR3: TGTGCCAGTAAGGGGACCCGTCGGAGCAATCAGCCCCAGCATTTT. Residues: CASKGTRRSNQPQHF.

This clonotype was seen a few times. The chain carries TRBV29-1 and TRBJ2-6; 8 bases match TRBD1. This CDR3 has 19 amino acids. Germline loops: CDR1 SQVTM, CDR2 ANQGSEA. V lost 5 bases to trimming and J lost 0 bases; unmatched junction nucleotides: 15. This CDR3 is CSVFSWRGTGNSGANVLTF. In DNA form, the CDR3 reads TGCAGCGTTTTCTCGTGGCGCGGGACAGGAAACTCTGGGGCCAACGTCCTGACTTTC.

The chain links TRBV15 to TRBJ2-3; D call uncertain. Germline V gives CDR1 LNHNV, CDR2 YYDKDF (reference sequence). The CDR3 length is 16 residues. The V end was cut by 1 base, the J end by 4 bases, with 15 bases between. CDR3 protein: CATSRVIGWEADTQYF. In nucleotides, the CDR3 is TGTGCCACCAGCAGAGTTATCGGTTGGGAAGCAGATACGCAGTATTTT. The full variable domain, completed using reference TRBV15 and TRBJ2-3, is DAMVIQNPRYQVTQFGKPVTLSCSQTLNHNVMYWYQQKSSQAPKLLFHYYDKDFNNEADTPDNFQSRRPNTSFCFLDIRSPGLGDTAMYLCATSRVIGWEADTQYFGPGTRLTVL.

The chain is built from TRBV18 and TRBJ1-2, with TRBD1 identical over 7 bases. After removal of 3 bases from V and 2 bases from J, the junction contained 6 bases not matched to a gene. Germline lookup yields CDR1 KGHSH and CDR2 LQKENI. This CDR3 spans 15 amino acids. The CDR3 region has the DNA TGTGCCAGCTCACCGGGACCGGGACAGAACTATGGCTACACCTTC. Residues: CASSPGPGQNYGYTF.

The chain combines TRBV10-3 with TRBJ2-7; D uncertain. This CDR3 has 13 amino acids. CDR1 is ENHRY and CDR2 is SYGVKD in the germline V gene. V lost 3 bases and J lost 7, with 13 bases in between. CDR3 nucleotide sequence: TGTGCCATCAGTGACCCGTTTTTGCAGGAGCAGTACTTC. Residues: CAISDPFLQEQYF.

CDR3 sequence reads: CASSLDRLGAGYEQYF. CDR3 in DNA: TGTGCCAGCAGCCTCGATAGGCTGGGAGCCGGCTACGAGCAGTACTTC. This chain connects TRBV4-2 to TRBJ2-7; D may be TRBD2 (5 bases). Germline CDR1 LGHNA, CDR2 YNFKEQ. The germline V and J ends were trimmed by 4 bases and 3 bases, with 19 bases remaining between them. CDR3 length: 16 amino acids.

The V and J genes are TRBV12-3 or TRBV12-4 and TRBJ2-1; unclear D gene. The CDR3 is 13 amino acids. Trimming took off 3 bases at V and 7 bases at J, with 10 bases between the two ends. The DNA for the CDR3 is TGTGCCAGCAGTTTTTGGGTGGGTAATGAGCAGTTCTTC. It codes for CASSFWVGNEQFF.

The chain has TRBV3-1 and TRBJ2-1; D perhaps matches TRBD2 (5 bases). This CDR3 has 16 residues. The V end was cut by 1 base, the J end by 5 bases, with 15 bases between. CDR1 is LGHDT, CDR2 YNNKEL, per germline (reference sequence). The CDR3 reads CASSQVGELENNEQFF. Written as DNA, the CDR3 is TGTGCCAGCAGCCAAGTCGGGGAGTTGGAGAACAATGAGCAGTTCTTC.

The sample holds a few counts of this clonotype. This chain joins TRBV19 and TRBJ1-1; 8 bases fit TRBD1. Trimming took 3 bases from V and 1 from J; bases not matched to a gene: 10. CDR1 LNHDA and CDR2 SQIVND come from the germline V gene (reference sequence). This CDR3 region has 17 residues. CDR3 bases: TGTGCCAGTAGTATCCCCCGACAGGGGCGGGAGAACACTGAAGCTTTCTTT. Translated: CASSIPRQGRENTEAFF.

Concerning this clonotype: The germline gene is not matched at one end of the junction; a read error may be the cause. The chain has TRBV29-1 and TRBJ2-7; 10 bases map to TRBD2. The CDR3 runs 16 residues. Germline CDR1 and CDR2: SQVTM and ANQGSEA. The CDR3 spells CSVEGSSGSRWYEQYF. The CDR3 nucleotides read TGCAGCGTCGAAGGCTCTAGCGGGAGTAGATGGTACGAGCAGTACTTC.

The chain carries TRBV7-8 and TRBJ1-6; D remains ambiguous. CDR3 length equals 16 residues. Trimming took off 1 base at V and 10 bases at J, with 17 bases between the two ends. Germline lookup yields CDR1 SGHVS and CDR2 FQNEAQ. This chain's CDR3 is CASSLVALELESPLHF. CDR3 nucleotides: TGTGCCAGCAGCTTAGTGGCGCTAGAGTTAGAGTCACCCCTCCACTTT.

The chain links TRBV21-1 to TRBJ1-5; the D call in the table, TRBD1, was not verified against the DNA. TRBV21-1 constitutes a pseudogene. The CDR3 runs 17 residues. Here the CDR3 DNA reads TGTGCCAGCAGCAAAGAGGCAGGGGGGATTTGTTGTCAGCCCCAGCATTTT. It is translated as CASSKEAGGICCQPQHF.

This clonotype was seen a few times. V gene TRBV10-3 combines with J gene TRBJ2-7; 9 positions agree with TRBD1. The CDR3 has 18 residues. Germline CDR1 is ENHRY and CDR2 is SYGVKD. Losses at the gene ends were 9 bases for V and 2 bases for J; bases not matched to a gene: 20. The CDR3, as DNA: TGTGCCATTAAAGAAAACTGGGACAGGGATCGGAGGACCTACGAGCAGTACTTC. It is translated as CAIKENWDRDRRTYEQYF.

The chain carries TRBV5-1 and TRBJ2-1, with 13 bases lining up with TRBD2. V gave up 6 bases and J gave up 5 bases; unmatched junction bases: 11. The CDR3 is 17 amino acids. In germline, CDR1 is SGHRS, CDR2 YFSETQ. Here the CDR3 DNA reads TGCGCCAGCATCTCAACTAGCGGGAGGGGGGTGCACAATGAGCAGTTCTTC. Protein sequence: CASISTSGRGVHNEQFF.

The table lists this clonotype with a few counts. The chain recombines TRBV12-3 or TRBV12-4 with TRBJ2-1; TRBD2 matches 12 bases. CDR3 length: 16 amino acids. The trim removed 4 bases at V and 8 bases at J, leaving 9 bases unmatched. CDR3: CASSSSGTSGWDEQFF. The CDR3 region has the DNA TGTGCCAGCAGTTCTTCCGGGACTAGCGGGTGGGATGAGCAGTTCTTC.

This clonotype has only a few counts. The V call is TRBV27, the J call TRBJ2-2; tentatively, D is TRBD2 (5 bases). From germline, CDR1 is MNHEY and CDR2 SMNVEV (reference sequence). This CDR3 contains 16 residues. The ends were cut back, 5 bases at V and 2 bases at J, with 15 bases in the middle. The CDR3 DNA reads TGTGCCAGCAGTCGACCCGGGATTTTAAACACCGGGGAGCTGTTTTTT. This codes for CASSRPGILNTGELFF.

This clonotype turned up a few times. The V and J genes are TRBV24-1 and TRBJ2-3; D is unclear. Germline values: CDR1 KGHDR, CDR2 SFDVKD. The CDR3 spans 12 residues. V was pared by 3 bases and J by 2 bases, with 2 bases between. The CDR3 loop is CATSDPTDTQYF. CDR3 DNA sequence: TGTGCCACCAGTGATCCCACAGATACGCAGTATTTT.

V is TRBV29-1 and J is TRBJ2-5; D unclear. From germline, CDR1 is SQVTM and CDR2 ANQGSEA. The ends were cut back, 4 bases at V and 5 bases at J, with 11 bases in the middle. The length of the CDR3 is 12 residues. CDR3 bases: TGCAGCGTTGGAAACCCAAGGGAGACCCAGTACTTC. Residues: CSVGNPRETQYF.